The sample holds one count of the clone carrying this T cell receptor (beta chain). Its specificity is unknown. The data were taken from a study of T cells in Graves' hyperthyroidism and ophthalmopathy. The study's findings and limits: Ophthalmopathy and stable hyperthyroidism were separated by a 13 V-J model.

This CDR3 contains 16 residues. The germline V gene has CDR1 SGDLS and CDR2 YYNGEE. J lost 2 bases, V lost 3 bases, and 6 bases had no gene match. The study enrolled patients aged 18 to 65 with newly diagnosed hyperthyroidism of under 2 months' duration. Investigators excluded patients with uncontrolled infection, other autoimmune disease, pregnancy or lactation. What was amplified from RNA transcripts were TCR beta CDR3 regions. First-round RT-PCR targeting the TCR CDR3 was performed with the HTBI primer set. TCRdb used MiXCR to reprocess the multiplex PCR reads, holding one entry per CDR3 protein. The table shows 450,000 to 600,000 distinct CDR3 sequences, with 14% occurring only once.

The sequencing input was blood. The TCR originated in a woman aged 40 to 50 with Graves' hyperthyroidism. The J gene is TRBJ2-3, the V gene TRBV9, with 10 bases matching TRBD2. CDR3 in amino acids: CASSEGGTSDTDTQYF. In DNA, the CDR3 is TGTGCCAGCAGCGAGGGTGGGACTAGCGACACAGATACGCAGTATTTT.